A single sample gave rise to the 19 T cell receptor beta chains below, sequenced in a study of quantifying T cell responses using KT2 cells. Turning to the study itself: cDNA was made from DNase-treated RNA using alpha and beta constant primers.

The cDNA 3' end received a ligated oligonucleotide with a UMI. An equimolar mix of RC1.1 and RC1.2 primed the beta chain across TRBC1 and TRBC2. TCRdb independently ran MiXCR on the UMI-ligation and nested PCR reads; one entry per CDR3 protein. The sample contains some 33,000 distinct CDR3 sequences, approximately 10% of which appear only once. Sequenced input: PBMCs spiked with cells of the T cell clone KT2. The receptor source for this set is a human donor.

The V and J genes are TRBV7-9 and TRBJ1-6; D may be TRBD1 (5 bases). This CDR3 is built from 13 residues. CDR1 and CDR2 (germline): SEHNR, FQNEAQ (reference sequence). Trimming pared 8 bases from V and 7 bases from J, leaving 12 bases between. The CDR3 nucleotides are TGTGCCAGCGTCCGGGACTCGAATTCACCCCTCCACTTT. Its protein product is CASVRDSNSPLHF.

This clonotype showed up just a few times. The rearrangement links TRBV13 to TRBJ1-2, with D unresolved. With 5 bases removed from V and 10 bases from J, the gap between germline ends came to 17 bases. There are 13 residues in the CDR3. Per the germline V gene, CDR1 is PRHDT and CDR2 is FYEKMQ (reference sequence). The CDR3 sequence: CASSEPVNSIYTF. DNA of the CDR3: TGTGCCAGCAGCGAACCGGTCAACTCGATCTACACCTTC.

The sample holds many counts of this clonotype. This chain joins TRBV20-1 and TRBJ2-1; 13 bases map to TRBD2. J gave up 13 bases and V 1 base, and 7 bases lay outside the gene matches. The germline gives CDR1 DFQATT, CDR2 SNEGSKA (reference sequence). The CDR3 is 14 amino acids. CDR3 sequence: CSARGTSGRVPQFF. The CDR3 DNA sequence: TGCAGTGCTAGAGGGACTAGCGGGAGAGTTCCCCAGTTCTTC.

The V and J genes are TRBV5-6 and TRBJ2-1; a weak D match, TRBD2 (6 bases). Germline CDR1 and CDR2: SGHDT and YYEEEE. With 4 bases removed from V and 1 base from J, the gap between germline ends came to 12 bases. The CDR3 extends over 15 amino acids. The CDR3 coding sequence is TGTGCCAGCAGCCCCCTAGCGTATTCCTACAATGAGCAGTTCTTC. It codes for CASSPLAYSYNEQFF.

This clonotype was counted between two and nine times. The chain combines TRBV28 with TRBJ2-1; D not resolved. V lost 2 bases, J lost 4 bases, and 3 bases lay in between. The CDR3 spans 12 residues. CDR1 and CDR2 (germline): MDHEN, SYDVKM. CDR3 nucleotides: TGTGCCAGCAGTTTAGAGTACAATGAGCAGTTCTTC. It translates to CASSLEYNEQFF.

The sample holds many counts of this clonotype. The genes are TRBV12-3 or TRBV12-4 and TRBJ1-2; 8 bases line up with TRBD1. Germline trimming cut 1 base from V and 2 bases from J; bases unmatched to any gene: 3. The CDR3 extends over 15 amino acids. The CDR3, as DNA: TGTGCCAGCAGTTTAGGGACAGGGAAAAACTATGGCTACACCTTC. Translating gives CASSLGTGKNYGYTF.

The chain is built from TRBV6-1 and TRBJ1-4; D is perhaps TRBD1 (5 bases). Germline CDR1 reads MNHNS; CDR2 reads SASEGT. This CDR3 comprises 14 residues. The germline V and J ends were trimmed by 8 bases and 3 bases, with 13 bases remaining between them. The CDR3 DNA reads as TGTGCCAGCGGAGAACAGGTTTCTAATGAAAAACTGTTTTTT. This encodes CASGEQVSNEKLFF.

In its sample, this clonotype was seen many times. This rearrangement joins TRBV7-8 to TRBJ2-5; tentatively, D is TRBD2 (5 bases). Germline lookup yields CDR1 SGHVS and CDR2 FQNEAQ. This CDR3 comprises 13 residues. The V gene lost 5 bases and the J gene lost 2 bases, with 9 bases spanning the gap. The CDR3 protein is CASSDGVQETQYF. The CDR3 bases are TGTGCCAGCAGCGACGGGGTACAAGAGACCCAGTACTTC. The full variable domain, rest sourced from reference TRBV7-8 and TRBJ2-5, is GAGVSQSPRYKVAKRGQDVALRCDPISGHVSLFWYQQALGQGPEFLTYFQNEAQLDKSGLPSDRFFAERPEGSVSTLKIQRTQQEDSAVYLCASSDGVQETQYFGPGTRLLVL.

This chain joins TRBV5-4 and TRBJ2-2, with 9 positions matching TRBD1. The trim removed 5 bases at V and 1 base at J, leaving 6 bases unmatched. The CDR3 covers 16 residues. Germline CDR1 is SGHNT and CDR2 is YYREEE (reference sequence). CDR3 sequence: CASRPDRGRNTGELFF. The CDR3 nucleotides read TGTGCCAGCAGGCCCGACAGGGGGAGGAACACCGGGGAGCTGTTTTTT.

This clonotype was counted at least ten times. The CDR3 here is CASKLAGSNEQFF. In nucleotides, the CDR3 is TGCGCCAGCAAACTAGCGGGTAGCAATGAGCAGTTCTTC. V and J are TRBV10-2 and TRBJ2-1; 9 bases fit TRBD2. CDR1 WSHSY and CDR2 SAAADI come from the germline V gene. Losses at the gene ends were 7 bases for V and 6 bases for J; bases not matched to a gene: 4. This CDR3 is 13 amino acids long.

The chain joins TRBV12-3 or TRBV12-4 to TRBJ1-1; 7 positions match TRBD1. J gave up 3 bases and V 6 bases, and 4 bases lay outside the gene matches. The CDR3 extends over 13 amino acids. CDR3 nucleotides: TGTGCCAGCAGGTACAGGGGACACACTGAAGCTTTCTTT. This encodes CASRYRGHTEAFF.

V gene TRBV7-2 combines with J gene TRBJ2-1; 14 nucleotides align to TRBD2. CDR1 SGHTA and CDR2 FQGNSA come from the germline V gene. After removal of 4 bases from V and 0 bases from J, the junction contained 5 bases not matched to a gene. CDR3 size: 18 residues. The CDR3 sequence is CASSWAGTSGGSYNEQFF. CDR3 nucleotides: TGTGCCAGCAGCTGGGCCGGGACTAGCGGGGGCTCCTACAATGAGCAGTTCTTC.

The sample holds many counts of this clonotype. The J gene is TRBJ2-1, the V gene TRBV14, with TRBD2 matching over 10 bases. Germline V lookup: CDR1 SGHDN, CDR2 FVKESK. Trimming took 0 bases from V and 10 from J; bases not matched to a gene: 6. The CDR3 covers 15 residues. The CDR3 here is CASSQDLAGVEEQFF. CDR3 sequence (DNA): TGTGCCAGCAGCCAAGATCTAGCGGGAGTAGAAGAGCAGTTCTTC.

This clonotype was counted between two and nine times. The chain uses TRBV7-9 and TRBJ2-2; weak D call: TRBD2 (5 bases). Between the trimmed V and J ends, which lost 5 bases and 0 bases, there was a span of 7 bases. The CDR3 length is 14 residues. Germline loops: CDR1 SEHNR, CDR2 FQNEAQ (reference sequence). The CDR3 DNA is TGTGCCAGCAGCCTCGGGGCGAACACCGGGGAGCTGTTTTTT. Translating it yields CASSLGANTGELFF.

This clonotype showed up many times. J is TRBJ2-5 and V is TRBV12-3 or TRBV12-4; 9 positions match TRBD2. Trimming removed 5 bases from V and 6 bases from J; junction bases left unmatched: 7. This CDR3 spans 14 amino acids. This chain's CDR3 is CASSHSGSRQTQYF. CDR3 nucleotides: TGTGCCAGCAGTCATAGCGGGAGTCGGCAGACCCAGTACTTC.

This clonotype showed up many times. CDR3 in amino acids: CASTTTGTGAVRTEAFF. DNA for the CDR3: TGTGCCAGCACCACCACCGGGACAGGGGCTGTGAGGACTGAAGCTTTCTTT. The chain couples TRBV12-3 or TRBV12-4 to TRBJ1-1; 10 positions agree with TRBD1. CDR3 length: 17 amino acids. Germline trimming cut 7 bases from V and 5 bases from J; bases unmatched to any gene: 16.

This clonotype came up many times. The chain carries TRBV2 and TRBJ1-3; D is undetermined. The CDR3 runs to 13 residues. Trimming pared 9 bases from V and 0 bases from J, leaving 9 bases between. Germline V lookup: CDR1 SNHLY, CDR2 FYNNEI. CDR3 residues: CARGGASGNTIYF. The DNA of the CDR3 is TGTGCCAGGGGTGGAGCCTCTGGAAACACCATATATTTT.

The rearrangement uses TRBV27 and TRBJ1-6; D is possibly TRBD1 (6 bases). This CDR3 has 17 amino acids. V was trimmed by 5 bases and J by 7 bases, leaving 21 bases between them. Germline V gene data show CDR1 as MNHEY and CDR2 as SMNVEV (reference sequence). CDR3 amino acids: CASSRDGGLTYNSPLHF. Here the CDR3 DNA reads TGTGCCAGCAGTAGGGACGGGGGGCTGACTTACAATTCACCCCTCCACTTT.

This clonotype has a handful of counts. The chain joins TRBV6-6 to TRBJ2-3; unclear D gene. Trimming stripped 2 bases from V and 0 bases from J, with 6 bases between. Per germline, CDR1 MNHNY and CDR2 SVGAGI (reference sequence). The CDR3 loop spans 14 amino acids. This CDR3 is CASSYPPSTDTQYF. The CDR3 region has the DNA TGTGCCAGCAGTTACCCCCCGAGCACAGATACGCAGTATTTT.